Given below is one T cell receptor (beta chain) in context. What it binds is not known. The read comes to an end 3 residues before the CDR3 does, leaving the germline J gene to fill in the end. CDR1 and CDR2 from the germline V gene are SGHTA and FQGNSA. The CDR3 sequence is 15 residues long. Losses at the gene ends were 3 bases for V and 4 bases for J; bases not matched to a gene: 4. TCRdb's table, derived via immunoSEQ multiplex PCR, lists solely in-frame clones and lacks some. Here the sample table reports around 25,000 clones. This sample stems from a study of T cells in women clearing cervical HPV infection. Study-wide background: Case blood drawn at lesion detection; control blood after infection cleared. Findings and limits, study-wide: Controls had more TRBV6-7 (roughly 0.16%) than cases (roughly 0.11%).

Each participant carried one incident cervical HPV16 infection only. The sequenced material came from blood buffy coat. The TCR comes from a woman aged 18-70 years with a cervical HPV16 infection that either progressed to CIN3+ or cleared (not recorded which). The chain carries TRBV7-2 and TRBJ2-3; 10 nucleotides agree with TRBD1. The CDR3 region is CASSLTGGSADTQYF. Incomplete CDR3 DNA: TGTGCCAGCAGCTTGACAGGGGGCTCGGCAGATACG.